These 30 T cell receptor beta chains originate from one sample sequenced in a study of blood T cell repertoires in COVID-19. The data were produced by immunoSEQ multiplex PCR, yet TCRdb's version contains in-frame clones alone and is incomplete. The sample holds approximately 50,000 clones, about 88% seen once. What was sequenced was peripheral blood. These receptors all come from a human donor in a cohort sampled during active COVID-19.

The rearrangement links TRBV19 to TRBJ1-3, with D possibly matching TRBD1 (5 bases). V was shortened by 3 bases and J by 2 bases, with 8 bases between the two germline ends. This CDR3 has 14 amino acids. CDR1 LNHDA and CDR2 SQIVND come from the germline V gene (reference sequence). The CDR3: CASSMGGAGNTIYF. Written as DNA, the CDR3 is TGTGCCAGTAGTATGGGGGGGGCTGGAAACACCATATATTTT.

This chain links TRBV27 with TRBJ2-7; 14 bases are a match to TRBD2. V shed 5 bases and J 6 bases; nucleotides not matched to a gene: 15. CDR3 length equals 18 residues. In germline, CDR1 is MNHEY, CDR2 SMNVEV (reference sequence). The DNA for the CDR3 is TGTGCCAGCAGTACGACGGGACTAGCGGGAGCCCCGAAGCGCGAGCAGTACTTC. Protein: CASSTTGLAGAPKREQYF.

CDR3 region: CSASPGTGDYGYTF. The CDR3 region has the DNA TGCAGTGCTAGTCCCGGGACAGGGGACTATGGCTACACCTTC. The V call is TRBV20-1, the J call TRBJ1-2; 10 bases align to TRBD1. The V and J ends lost 3 bases and 3 bases, in that order; junction bases with no gene match: 4. This CDR3 is built from 14 residues. The V gene's germline CDR1 is DFQATT and CDR2 SNEGSKA (reference sequence).

This chain links TRBV28 with TRBJ1-2; D unresolved. Germline CDR1 MDHEN, CDR2 SYDVKM. The CDR3 spans 12 residues. Trimming stripped 8 bases from V and 5 bases from J, with 12 bases between. The CDR3 coding sequence is TGTGCCAGCCGGAGGGTAGGGTATGGCTACACCTTC. Translated, it gives CASRRVGYGYTF.

V gene TRBV13 combines with J gene TRBJ2-7; 9 nucleotides line up with TRBD2. CDR1 PRHDT and CDR2 FYEKMQ come from the germline V gene (reference sequence). The CDR3 is made up of 14 amino acids. Unmatched junction bases numbered 9, after V lost 7 bases and J lost 5 bases. The CDR3 loop reads CASTKSGGLNEQYV. The CDR3, as DNA: TGTGCCAGCACCAAAAGCGGGGGGCTCAACGAGCAGTACGTC.

V usage is TRBV5-1 and J usage is TRBJ2-2; D is undetermined. Germline lookup yields CDR1 SGHRS and CDR2 YFSETQ. V lost 3 bases and J lost 4, with 7 bases in between. The CDR3 totals 13 residues. In nucleotides, the CDR3 is TGCGCCAGCAGCTCACAGCTCACCGGGGAGCTGTTTTTT. Amino acid sequence: CASSSQLTGELFF. The whole variable domain, filled in from reference TRBV5-1 and TRBJ2-2, reads KAGVTQTPRYLIKTRGQQVTLSCSPISGHRSVSWYQQTPGQGLQFLFEYFSETQRNKGNFPGRFSGRQFSNSRSEMNVSTLELGDSALYLCASSSQLTGELFFGEGSRLTVL.

This sequence joins TRBV28 and TRBJ2-5; 12 positions match TRBD1. V lost 6 bases and J lost 5; bases outside the gene matches: 7. Germline V CDR1 and CDR2: MDHEN, SYDVKM. The CDR3 loop spans 15 amino acids. CDR3 sequence: CASSPGTGGLETQYF. DNA of the CDR3: TGTGCCAGCAGCCCAGGGACAGGGGGCCTGGAGACCCAGTACTTC.

The chain is built from TRBV28 and TRBJ1-1; possible D gene TRBD1, 5 bases. CDR1 is MDHEN and CDR2 is SYDVKM in the germline V gene. CDR3 length: 14 residues. The V end lost 2 bases, the J end lost 4 bases, and 11 bases lay between the germline ends. CDR3 protein: CASSLGRGGTEAFF. CDR3 sequence (DNA): TGTGCCAGCAGTTTAGGGAGGGGTGGCACTGAAGCTTTCTTT.

This clone was picked up one time. The chain couples TRBV19 to TRBJ1-1; D is undetermined. CDR3 length: 14 residues. V shed 2 bases and J shed 5 bases, with 12 bases lying between them. CDR1 and CDR2 (germline): LNHDA, SQIVND (reference sequence). The DNA of the CDR3 is TGTGCCAGTAGTATAACGGGTGCGAGGACTGAAGCTTTCTTT. This gives the protein CASSITGARTEAFF.

V is TRBV27 and J is TRBJ2-6; D possibly corresponds to TRBD1 (6 bases). The CDR3 runs 15 residues. The germline gives CDR1 MNHEY, CDR2 SMNVEV (reference sequence). V dropped 2 bases and J dropped 4 bases, with 9 bases sitting between them. This CDR3 is CASSLNRVGANVLTF. For the CDR3, the DNA is TGTGCCAGCAGTTTAAACAGGGTAGGGGCCAACGTCCTGACTTTC.

V is TRBV6-4 and J is TRBJ2-3; no clear D gene. V lost 2 bases and J lost 2, with 5 bases in between. The CDR3 sequence is 13 residues long. CDR1 and CDR2 (germline): MRHNA, SNTAGT. CDR3 DNA sequence: TGTGCCAGCAGTGACCAGTACACAGATACGCAGTATTTT. The encoded protein is CASSDQYTDTQYF.

The J gene is TRBJ2-7, the V gene TRBV30; weak D call: TRBD2 (6 bases). CDR1 and CDR2 from the germline V gene are GTSNPN and SVGIG (reference sequence). The V end lost 1 base, the J end lost 2 bases, and 12 bases lay between the germline ends. The CDR3 covers 14 residues. The CDR3 loop is CAWSAGTGPYEQYF. The DNA for the CDR3 is TGTGCCTGGAGTGCCGGGACTGGACCCTACGAGCAGTACTTC.

This chain joins TRBV9 and TRBJ2-1; TRBD2 agrees at 10 bases. The V segment lost 1 base and the J segment 10 bases; nucleotides outside the gene matches: 5. The CDR3 totals 14 residues. Germline assignment: CDR1 SGDLS and CDR2 YYNGEE. The DNA of the CDR3 is TGTGCCAGCAGCGTATCGTCAGCGGGAGGGGAGCAGTTCTTC. Translation: CASSVSSAGGEQFF.

The J gene is TRBJ1-6, the V gene TRBV9; TRBD1 might be the D (6 bases). The CDR3 consists of 14 residues. The V end was cut by 0 bases, the J end by 6 bases, with 7 bases between. CDR1 and CDR2 (germline): SGDLS, YYNGEE. In DNA, the CDR3 is TGTGCCAGCAGCGTAGAGGACAGTAATTCACCCCTCCACTTT. Translating gives CASSVEDSNSPLHF.

The genes are TRBV19 and TRBJ2-6; 7 bases align to TRBD2. This CDR3 has 12 amino acids. V dropped 7 bases and J dropped 11; count of bases not matched to a gene: 5. Germline V gene lookup returns CDR1 LNHDA and CDR2 SQIVND (reference sequence). The CDR3 region is CASMGGSHVLTF. In DNA form, the CDR3 reads TGTGCCAGTATGGGGGGGAGTCACGTCCTGACTTTC.

The chain uses TRBV6-5 and TRBJ2-3, with 11 bases matching TRBD1. Unmatched junction bases numbered 4, after V lost 5 bases and J lost 6 bases. The germline CDR1 and CDR2 sequences are MNHEY and SVGAGI. This CDR3 has 14 residues. In DNA, the CDR3 is TGTGCCAGCAGTCCCCGGGACAGGGGGGATACGCAGTATTTT. This gives the protein CASSPRDRGDTQYF.

V and J are TRBV4-1 and TRBJ1-1; perhaps TRBD1 as D (6 bases). The CDR3 has 13 amino acids. The V end was cut by 5 bases, the J end by 6 bases, with 13 bases between. CDR1 MGHRA and CDR2 YSYEKL come from the germline V gene. The CDR3 DNA sequence: TGCGCCAGCAGCAACAGGGTTATCTCTGAAGCTTTCTTT. This sequence encodes CASSNRVISEAFF.

Comments on this clone: Mismatch with germline at one junction end may stem from a read error. The gene calls are TRBV7-7 and TRBJ1-4; a weak D match, TRBD1 (6 bases). Germline values: CDR1 SSHAT, CDR2 FNYEAQ (reference sequence). This CDR3 has 11 residues. The CDR3 region is CASSRPDSLVF. The CDR3 DNA reads as TGTGCTAGCAGTCGTCCGGACAGTTTGGTTTTT.

CDR3 DNA sequence: TGTGCCAGCAGTGAACTTGGGACAGCTAACACTGAAGCTTTCTTT. Translation gives CASSELGTANTEAFF. This chain uses TRBV6-1 with TRBJ1-1; 7 nucleotides line up with TRBD1. This CDR3 is 15 amino acids long. Trimming at V came to 2 bases and at J to 2 bases, leaving 5 bases not matched to a gene. Germline V gene sequence: CDR1 MNHNS, CDR2 SASEGT.

The chain joins TRBV7-9 to TRBJ2-3; TRBD2 aligns across 7 bases. This CDR3 spans 16 amino acids. Looked up from germline, CDR1 is SEHNR and CDR2 is FQNEAQ (reference sequence). The junction had 7 bases not matched to a gene; V was cut back by 0 bases and J by 4 bases. The CDR3, as DNA: TGTGCCAGCAGCTTAGCGCGGGCTAGCGGCCCAGATACGCAGTATTTT. This encodes CASSLARASGPDTQYF. The full variable domain, with the rest looked up from reference TRBV7-9 and TRBJ2-3, is DTGVSQNPRHKITKRGQNVTFRCDPISEHNRLYWYRQTLGQGPEFLTYFQNEAQLEKSRLLSDRFSAERPKGSFSTLEIQRTEQGDSAMYLCASSLARASGPDTQYFGPGTRLTVL.

J is TRBJ2-3 and V is TRBV5-1, with D hard to call. The CDR3 length is 14 residues. Germline CDR1 SGHRS, CDR2 YFSETQ. V shed 7 bases and J shed 1 base, with 13 bases lying between them. CDR3 DNA sequence: TGCGCCAGCCGAGCCATCCAGGGCACAGATACGCAGTATTTT. This codes for CASRAIQGTDTQYF.

V gene TRBV5-4 combines with J gene TRBJ1-2, with no clear D. CDR1 is SGHNT and CDR2 is YYREEE in the germline V gene (reference sequence). V was cut by 2 bases and J by 2 bases, with 13 bases left in between. The CDR3 totals 15 residues. CDR3 residues: CASSFSRRQNYGYTF. CDR3 nucleotide sequence: TGTGCCAGCAGCTTTTCCCGGCGGCAGAACTATGGCTACACCTTC. The whole variable domain, filled in from reference TRBV5-4 and TRBJ1-2, reads ETGVTQSPTHLIKTRGQQVTLRCSSQSGHNTVSWYQQALGQGPQFIFQYYREEENGRGNFPPRFSGLQFPNYSSELNVNALELDDSALYLCASSFSRRQNYGYTFGSGTRLTVV.

V gene TRBV27 combines with J gene TRBJ2-3, with 9 bases aligning to TRBD1. Germline values: CDR1 MNHEY, CDR2 SMNVEV (reference sequence). V gave up 4 bases and J gave up 2 bases; unmatched junction bases: 7. The CDR3 totals 16 residues. CDR3 residues: CASSYEGDRVTDTQYF. The CDR3 DNA follows: TGTGCCAGCAGTTACGAGGGGGACAGGGTCACAGATACGCAGTATTTT.

The rearrangement joins TRBV6-5 to TRBJ2-7; a possible D gene is TRBD1 (5 bases). V lost 3 bases and J 6 bases, leaving 21 bases between the germline ends. CDR3 length: 16 residues. CDR1 MNHEY and CDR2 SVGAGI come from the germline V gene. The CDR3 region is CASSYQPYRKRCEQYV. DNA for the CDR3: TGTGCCAGCAGTTATCAGCCCTACAGGAAGCGCTGCGAGCAGTACGTC.

This clone was detected only once. The chain employs TRBV6-5 and TRBJ2-7; 8 bases match TRBD1. J was trimmed by 5 bases and V by 4 bases; bases with no gene match: 10. Germline-derived CDR1 and CDR2 are MNHEY and SVGAGI. The CDR3 length is 15 residues. CDR3 DNA: TGTGCCAGCAGTTCGGCCGGGACAGGCCTTAACGAGCAGTACTTC. This encodes CASSSAGTGLNEQYF.

The gene calls are TRBV18 and TRBJ2-7; 9 nucleotides align to TRBD2. V trimming: 3 bases; J trimming: 3 bases; junction bases outside the gene matches: 3. The CDR3 totals 14 residues. Germline CDR1 is KGHSH and CDR2 is LQKENI. In DNA, the CDR3 is TGTGCCAGCTCACCCGGACTAGCGAACTACGAGCAGTACTTC. Protein sequence: CASSPGLANYEQYF.

This chain joins TRBV30 and TRBJ1-4; 10 bases line up with TRBD1. V lost 4 bases and J lost 6; bases outside the gene matches: 5. Looked up from germline, CDR1 is GTSNPN and CDR2 is SVGIG (reference sequence). The CDR3 spans 14 residues. Here the CDR3 reads CAWTPGTGDEKLFF. The CDR3 DNA sequence: TGTGCCTGGACTCCCGGGACAGGGGATGAAAAACTGTTTTTT.

The sample holds one count of this clone. The chain is built from TRBV28 and TRBJ2-5, with 8 bases aligning to TRBD2. This CDR3 contains 21 residues. Germline-derived CDR1 and CDR2 are MDHEN and SYDVKM. The junction had 31 bases not matched to a gene; V was cut back by 8 bases and J by 5 bases. CDR3: CASAVQPSRQKAGAPWETQYF. The DNA for the CDR3 is TGTGCCAGCGCGGTGCAACCCTCGCGGCAGAAAGCGGGAGCCCCTTGGGAGACCCAGTACTTC.

The gene calls are TRBV25-1 and TRBJ1-2, with a tentative D call TRBD1 (5 bases). V was pared by 4 bases and J by 4 bases, with 10 bases between. The CDR3 spans 13 residues. In germline, CDR1 is MGHDK, CDR2 SYGVNS. Written as DNA, the CDR3 is TGTGCCAGCAGTGTAGGAGGGACCTATGGCTACACCTTC. This codes for CASSVGGTYGYTF.

The chain employs TRBV11-3 and TRBJ2-3; TRBD1 matches 8 bases. Germline CDR1 reads SGHNT; CDR2 reads YENEEA. The CDR3 has 20 amino acids. V lost 0 bases and J lost 0; bases outside the gene matches: 14. CDR3 nucleotides: TGTGCCAGCAGCTTAGATCTGAGCAGGGGGCTAATACTTAGCACAGATACGCAGTATTTT. Its translation: CASSLDLSRGLILSTDTQYF.